These 10 T cell receptor beta chains were all obtained from the same sample, sequenced in a study of T cells in Graves' hyperthyroidism and ophthalmopathy. TCR beta CDR3 regions were amplified from RNA transcripts. HTBI primers were the set used in a first-round RT-PCR of the TCR CDR3. TCRdb re-called the multiplex PCR reads through MiXCR, storing one row per CDR3 protein. Of hundreds of thousands of distinct CDR3 sequences listed, 15% to 18% are singletons. Sequencing was carried out using blood. The receptors come from a woman between 18 and 30 years old with Graves' hyperthyroidism.

In this sample, this clonotype turned up a few times. CDR3 loop: CASSLADRERTEAFF. The CDR3, as DNA: TGTGCCAGCAGCTTGGCCGACAGGGAAAGAACTGAAGCTTTCTTT. This chain connects TRBV5-6 to TRBJ1-1; TRBD1 aligns across 7 bases. This CDR3 is built from 15 residues. Germline lookup yields CDR1 SGHDT and CDR2 YYEEEE. Losses at the gene ends were 0 bases for V and 5 bases for J; bases not matched to a gene: 7.

The genes are TRBV20-1 and TRBJ2-3; 10 positions match TRBD2. The junction had 14 bases not matched to a gene; V was cut back by 3 bases and J by 5 bases. Germline lookup yields CDR1 DFQATT and CDR2 SNEGSKA (reference sequence). The CDR3 runs to 17 residues. CDR3 region: CSASFGLAVQVGDTQYF. In nucleotides, the CDR3 is TGCAGTGCTAGCTTCGGACTAGCGGTCCAGGTCGGAGATACGCAGTATTTT.

This clonotype was picked up a small number of times. The genes are TRBV19 and TRBJ1-1, with 7 nucleotides matching TRBD1. V gave up 4 bases and J gave up 10 bases; unmatched junction bases: 9. The germline V gene has CDR1 LNHDA and CDR2 SQIVND (reference sequence). CDR3 length: 13 amino acids. CDR3 sequence: CASSTTGSVSAFF. CDR3 DNA: TGTGCCAGTAGTACGACAGGGAGTGTTTCAGCTTTCTTT.

This clonotype was seen at least ten times. V and J are TRBV2 and TRBJ2-1; D is uncertain. The CDR3 runs 12 residues. The V gene lost 7 bases and the J gene lost 10 bases, with 14 bases spanning the gap. Per germline, CDR1 SNHLY and CDR2 FYNNEI. CDR3 DNA sequence: TGTGCCAGCACGCCTCAGGTTATCGAGCAGTTCTTC. Translating it yields CASTPQVIEQFF.

This clonotype was seen only a few times. The CDR3 coding sequence is TGCGCCAGCAGCCAAGGGGGGCTTTTGGAGCAGTACTTC. Translated: CASSQGGLLEQYF. The chain employs TRBV4-1 and TRBJ2-7; weak D call: TRBD1 (6 bases). Germline V gives CDR1 MGHRA, CDR2 YSYEKL. The CDR3 has 13 residues. V lost 1 base and J lost 7, with 11 bases in between.

This rearrangement joins TRBV20-1 to TRBJ1-6; TRBD1 matches 7 bases. CDR3 size: 13 residues. Trimming removed 6 bases from V and 5 bases from J; junction bases left unmatched: 4. The germline V gene encodes CDR1 DFQATT and CDR2 SNEGSKA (reference sequence). This CDR3 is CSASGTDNSPLHF. CDR3 coding DNA: TGCAGTGCGTCCGGGACAGATAATTCACCCCTCCACTTT.

Ten or more counts support this clonotype. The V gene is TRBV27, the J gene TRBJ1-2, with no clear D. The CDR3 totals 16 residues. The V end was cut by 5 bases, the J end by 0 bases, with 16 bases between. Germline lookup yields CDR1 MNHEY and CDR2 SMNVEV (reference sequence). The CDR3 spells CASSPSPITANYGYTF. CDR3 nucleotides: TGTGCCAGCAGTCCCAGTCCGATTACCGCTAACTATGGCTACACCTTC.

This clonotype was counted at least ten times. The chain couples TRBV12-3 or TRBV12-4 to TRBJ2-1; 9 nucleotides agree with TRBD2. The CDR3 has 15 residues. Trimming took 6 bases from V and 0 from J; bases not matched to a gene: 3. The CDR3 loop is CASRASGNSYNEQFF. CDR3 DNA sequence: TGTGCCAGCAGAGCTAGCGGGAACTCCTACAATGAGCAGTTCTTC.

This clonotype showed up many times. V gene TRBV20-1 combines with J gene TRBJ1-6; D not certain. The germline V and J ends were trimmed by 3 bases and 5 bases, with 14 bases remaining between them. This CDR3 is 15 amino acids long. CDR1 and CDR2 from the germline V gene are DFQATT and SNEGSKA (reference sequence). The CDR3 nucleotides are TGCAGTGCTAGGCGGGAGGCGCAAAATAATTCACCCCTCCACTTT. Amino acids: CSARREAQNNSPLHF.

This clonotype has a count of ten or more. CDR3 amino acids: CASSYSVRPYNSPLHF. In DNA form, the CDR3 reads TGTGCCAGCAGTTACTCGGTCCGCCCCTATAATTCACCCCTCCACTTT. This chain links TRBV6-5 with TRBJ1-6; unclear D gene. CDR3 length: 16 amino acids. Germline V CDR1 and CDR2: MNHEY, SVGAGI. Trimming pared 0 bases from V and 2 bases from J, leaving 8 bases between.